A single sample is the source of the 15 T cell receptor beta chains below, sequenced in a study of blood T cell repertoires in COVID-19. Libraries were prepared by immunoSEQ multiplex PCR; TCRdb keeps only in-frame clonotypes and omits some of them. The sample lists fewer than 450,000 clones, about 88% occurring once. The sample consisted of PBMCs or T cells enriched from blood (not recorded which). The receptors were gathered from a woman aged 25-40 years who had recovered from COVID-19.

The chain combines TRBV14 with TRBJ2-7; 8 bases map to TRBD1. CDR1 and CDR2 (germline): SGHDN, FVKESK. Trimming removed 4 bases from V and 4 bases from J; junction bases left unmatched: 9. The CDR3 loop spans 15 amino acids. The CDR3 coding sequence is TGTGCCAGCAGCCCTCGGGACAGGCGGAGTTACGAGCAGTACTTC. It specifies CASSPRDRRSYEQYF.

The V gene is TRBV6-6, the J gene TRBJ2-1, with D unresolved. V shed 7 bases and J shed 2 bases, with 15 bases lying between them. The CDR3 is 15 residues long. CDR1 and CDR2 (germline): MNHNY, SVGAGI (reference sequence). The CDR3: CASNEEPPTYNEQFF. In nucleotides, the CDR3 is TGTGCCAGCAACGAGGAGCCTCCAACCTACAATGAGCAGTTCTTC.

This chain uses TRBV6-5 with TRBJ1-2; D is possibly TRBD1 (6 bases). Germline values: CDR1 MNHEY, CDR2 SVGAGI. The length of the CDR3 is 14 residues. V lost 0 bases and J lost 3, with 8 bases in between. The CDR3 is CASSYSRTDYGYTF. The CDR3 DNA follows: TGTGCCAGCAGTTACTCGAGGACAGACTATGGCTACACCTTC.

This clone was seen only once. The genes are TRBV6-2 or TRBV6-3 and TRBJ2-5; 7 positions agree with TRBD1. Germline V lookup: CDR1 MNHEY, CDR2 SVGEGT. The V gene end was trimmed by 5 bases and the J gene end by 4 bases; junction bases not matched to a gene: 10. The CDR3 runs 15 residues. The CDR3: CASSVGTAPGETQYF. CDR3 bases: TGTGCCAGCAGTGTCGGGACAGCGCCGGGAGAGACCCAGTACTTC.

This clone was found once. The chain is built from TRBV10-3 and TRBJ1-1; D not certain. CDR1 and CDR2 from the germline V gene are ENHRY and SYGVKD. This CDR3 is built from 10 residues. With 6 bases removed from V and 8 bases from J, the gap between germline ends came to 7 bases. The chain's CDR3 is CAISRQEAFF. The DNA for the CDR3 is TGTGCCATCAGCCGACAAGAAGCTTTCTTT.

The rearrangement links TRBV30 to TRBJ2-7; D is possibly TRBD1 (6 bases). Trimming took 3 bases from V and 0 from J, leaving 15 bases between them. Germline CDR1 reads GTSNPN; CDR2 reads SVGIG (reference sequence). The CDR3 is 15 residues long. The CDR3 here is CAWSGGQPSSYEQYF. CDR3 sequence (DNA): TGTGCCTGGAGCGGCGGACAGCCTAGCTCCTACGAGCAGTACTTC. The variable domain in full, completed from reference TRBV30 and TRBJ2-7, reads SQTIHQWPATLVQPVGSPLSLECTVEGTSNPNLYWYRQAAGRGLQLLFYSVGIGQISSEVPQNLSASRPQDRQFILSSKKLLLSDSGFYLCAWSGGQPSSYEQYFGPGTRLTVT.

V gene TRBV7-2 combines with J gene TRBJ2-5, with 12 positions matching TRBD2. V was pared by 5 bases and J by 2 bases, with 12 bases of the junction left unmatched. CDR1 and CDR2 from the germline V gene are SGHTA and FQGNSA. The CDR3 is 18 amino acids. Here the CDR3 DNA reads TGTGCCAGCAGCACAAGGTCCTCACTAGCGGGGGGTCAAGAGACCCAGTACTTC. This codes for CASSTRSSLAGGQETQYF.

In this sample, this clone turned up a few times. The rearrangement uses TRBV11-3 and TRBJ2-7; perhaps TRBD2 as D (5 bases). CDR1 is SGHNT and CDR2 is YENEEA in the germline V gene. CDR3 length: 14 amino acids. Trimming cost V 2 bases and J 5 bases, with 13 bases left between them. The DNA for the CDR3 is TGTGCCAGCAGCTTACAACCGGACGGGGACGAGCAGTACTTC. Translated: CASSLQPDGDEQYF.

This clone was seen only a few times. This sequence joins TRBV5-4 and TRBJ1-3; no clear D. V was trimmed by 2 bases and J by 0 bases, leaving 3 bases between them. Germline assignment: CDR1 SGHNT and CDR2 YYREEE (reference sequence). The CDR3 contains 13 residues. The CDR3 DNA sequence: TGTGCCAGCAGCTTCAGCTCTGGAAACACCATATATTTT. This sequence encodes CASSFSSGNTIYF.

This chain uses TRBV10-2 with TRBJ1-1; unclear D gene. There are 11 residues in the CDR3. The ends were cut back, 6 bases at V and 4 bases at J, with 6 bases in the middle. The V gene's germline CDR1 is WSHSY and CDR2 SAAADI. The CDR3: CASSTATEAFF. The CDR3 nucleotides read TGCGCCAGCAGCACAGCCACTGAAGCTTTCTTT.

The chain combines TRBV28 with TRBJ1-2; D gene uncertain. Trimming took off 6 bases at V and 4 bases at J, with 15 bases between the two ends. The CDR3 consists of 14 residues. Germline CDR1 reads MDHEN; CDR2 reads SYDVKM. The CDR3 coding sequence is TGTGCCAGCAGCGAGGTAGTAGGTGGCTATGGCTACACCTTC. This sequence encodes CASSEVVGGYGYTF.

The chain employs TRBV6-5 and TRBJ1-3; D gene ambiguous. V was trimmed by 6 bases and J by 2 bases, leaving 8 bases between them. Germline V gives CDR1 MNHEY, CDR2 SVGAGI. The CDR3 is 13 residues long. The chain's CDR3 is CASSNGAGNTIYF. CDR3 DNA: TGTGCCAGCAGCAACGGGGCTGGAAACACCATATATTTT.

The rearrangement joins TRBV19 to TRBJ1-1; D is undetermined. V was clipped by 4 bases and J by 5 bases, with 23 bases between them. This CDR3 is built from 17 residues. Per the germline V gene, CDR1 is LNHDA and CDR2 is SQIVND (reference sequence). Here the CDR3 reads CASSTGRTRFVETEAFF. The CDR3 bases are TGTGCCAGTAGTACCGGCAGGACTCGGTTTGTAGAAACTGAAGCTTTCTTT.

This clone has just one count. The rearrangement joins TRBV24-1 to TRBJ2-7; 8 bases fit TRBD1. Germline V gives CDR1 KGHDR, CDR2 SFDVKD. The CDR3 is 14 residues long. The junction had 6 bases not matched to a gene; V was cut back by 7 bases and J by 2 bases. The CDR3 here is CATSGQGAPYEQYF. For the CDR3, the DNA is TGTGCCACCAGCGGACAGGGAGCCCCCTACGAGCAGTACTTC.

In nucleotides, the CDR3 is TGTGCCAGCAGCTCGGGACAAAGTAATTCACCCCTCCACTTT. Its protein is CASSSGQSNSPLHF. The chain employs TRBV5-4 and TRBJ1-6; tentatively, D is TRBD1 (6 bases). CDR1 SGHNT and CDR2 YYREEE come from the germline V gene (reference sequence). The CDR3 length is 14 residues. Trimming took off 3 bases at V and 6 bases at J, with 10 bases between the two ends.